This T cell receptor (beta chain) emerged from a study of CD8 T cells in Susac syndrome. From germline, CDR1 is SNHLY and CDR2 FYNNEI. Germline trimming cut 6 bases from V and 1 base from J; bases unmatched to any gene: 7. The CDR3 loop spans 15 amino acids. With random hexamers, reverse transcription was performed on roughly 0.5 to 1 ug of RNA. It was immunoSEQ multiplex PCR that amplified TCR beta CDR3 across 54 Vbeta and 13 Jbeta. TCRdb used MiXCR to reprocess the immunoSEQ multiplex PCR reads, holding one entry per CDR3 protein. The table lists approximately 110,000 distinct CDR3 sequences, over 85% of them singletons, with 0.065% to 0.1% in the top ten. CD8+ and CD4+ T cells from blood underwent TCR beta sequencing.

Sequenced input: CD4+ T cells from PBMCs. The TCR comes from a human donor in good health. The V gene is TRBV2, the J gene TRBJ1-1; TRBD1 agrees at 8 bases. CDR3 nucleotides: TGTGCCAGCAGCCCTTTAGGGACAGGGAACACTGAAGCTTTCTTT. It yields the protein CASSPLGTGNTEAFF.